This TCR beta chain was recovered during a study of OX40 agonist ivuxolimab in advanced cancers. About the research overall: Antecedent anti-PD-1, anti-PD-L1 or anti-CTLA-4 therapy was permissible, with roughly 36% having received some.

Notes on the study in general: Also showing low normalized T-cell clonal expansion were some of the nonresponders. CD8+ T cells showed, on average, more clonal expansion than CD4+ cells.

V gave up 3 bases and J gave up 4 bases, with 13 bases separating them. The length of the CDR3 is 15 residues. CDR1 is MNHNS and CDR2 is SASEGT in the germline V gene. Blood sampling was done at baseline, cycle 4 day 1, and cycle 7 day 1. This clone showed up just once. No antigen is known for it. The sample contains more than one DNA sequence encoding this CDR3. Sequencing was performed with immunoSEQ multiplex PCR; in TCRdb, only in-frame clones are kept and a portion is missing. The repertoire holds about 24,000 clones, around 79% seen once, with roughly 18% in the top ten. This TCR came from an adult with an advanced solid tumor such as melanoma, head and neck, liver or kidney cancer. This chain uses TRBV6-1 with TRBJ1-3, with a tentative D call TRBD1 (5 bases). The sample here was CD4+ or CD8+ T cells sorted from blood, taken in a trial of the OX40 agonist ivuxolimab. The CDR3 reads CASSEQGRAGNTIYF. The DNA for the CDR3 is TGTGCCAGCAGTGAGCAGGGAAGGGCCGGAAACACCATATATTTT.